These T cell receptor beta chains were read from a single sample in a study of OX40 agonist ivuxolimab in advanced cancers. Some clones are missing from TCRdb's copy, which holds only in-frame ones; the method was immunoSEQ multiplex PCR. The data show tens of thousands of clones, 80% to 85% seen once. The material sequenced was CD4+ or CD8+ T cells sorted from blood, taken in a trial of the OX40 agonist ivuxolimab. The source of these receptors is an adult with an advanced solid tumor such as melanoma, head and neck, liver or kidney cancer. Both conserved end residues are part of each CDR3. The D gene is left open where the match is weak. Size values are once, few and many counts, or a class for expanded clones, and some rows have none.

J: TRBJ2-3
size: -
V: TRBV4-1
length: 13
D: -
DNA: TGCGCCAGCAGCCCCGGCACTTCCGATACGCAGTATTTT
CDR3: CASSPGTSDTQYF

J: TRBJ2-2
size: -
V: TRBV4-3
length: 16
D: -
DNA: TGCGCCAGCAGCCAAGATCCGGGGCAAAACACCGGGGAGCTGTTTTTT
CDR3: CASSQDPGQNTGELFF

J: TRBJ1-2
size: -
V: TRBV19
length: 15
D: -
DNA: TGTGCCAGTAGTATTCGGGAGGGGGGAAACTATGGCTACACCTTC
CDR3: CASSIREGGNYGYTF

J: TRBJ2-3
size: few
V: TRBV5-1
length: 15
D: -
DNA: TGCGCCAGCAGCTTTGGGACGTTCGGTGCAGATACGCAGTATTTT
CDR3: CASSFGTFGADTQYF

J: TRBJ2-1
size: -
V: TRBV27
length: 16
D: TRBD2
DNA: TGTGCCAGCAGACCAGGGCTAGCGGGGGTTTCGAATGAGCAGTTCTTC
CDR3: CASRPGLAGVSNEQFF

J: TRBJ1-2
size: -
V: TRBV11-3
length: 18
D: TRBD1
DNA: TGTGCCAGCAGCTTAGCTCCACCAGGGGACAGACTCCCCTATGGCTACACCTTC
CDR3: CASSLAPPGDRLPYGYTF

J: TRBJ2-3
size: -
V: TRBV7-7
length: 14
D: -
DNA: TGTGCCAGCAGCTTAGGAACGGGACTGGATACGCAGTATTTT
CDR3: CASSLGTGLDTQYF

J: TRBJ2-1
size: once
V: TRBV19
length: 15
D: -
DNA: TGTGCCAGTAGGGATAGCGGTGCATCCTACAATGAGCAGTTCTTC
CDR3: CASRDSGASYNEQFF

J: TRBJ2-7
size: -
V: TRBV6-1
length: 12
D: -
DNA: TGTGCCAGCAGTGCGGCCTCCTACGAGCAGTACTTC
CDR3: CASSAASYEQYF

J: TRBJ2-7
size: once
V: TRBV6-5
length: 14
D: TRBD1
DNA: TGTGCCAGCAGATCAGACAGGGCCTGGGGCGAGCAGTACTTC
CDR3: CASRSDRAWGEQYF

J: TRBJ2-7
size: -
V: TRBV6-5
length: 15
D: TRBD1
DNA: TGTGCCAGCACGATCCGGGACAGGGGGGACTACGAGCAGTACTTC
CDR3: CASTIRDRGDYEQYF

J: TRBJ2-5
size: -
V: TRBV5-4
length: 13
D: TRBD2
DNA: TGTGCCAGCAGGATAGCGGGGCAAGAGACCCAGTACTTC
CDR3: CASRIAGQETQYF

J: TRBJ2-7
size: -
V: TRBV6-6
length: 12
D: -
DNA: TGTGCCACCAAGACAGTCTCCTACGAGCAGTACTTC
CDR3: CATKTVSYEQYF

J: TRBJ2-7
size: once
V: TRBV5-6
length: 12
D: -
DNA: TGTGCCAGCAGCATGGGCGCCTACGAGCAGTACTTC
CDR3: CASSMGAYEQYF

J: TRBJ1-3
size: -
V: TRBV18
length: 14
D: -
DNA: TGTGCCAGCTCACCAGGAACGGGTGGAAACACCATATATTTT
CDR3: CASSPGTGGNTIYF

J: TRBJ1-4
size: -
V: TRBV4-3
length: 15
D: -
DNA: TGCGCCAGCAGCCGAGACAGAACATCTAATGAAAAACTGTTTTTT
CDR3: CASSRDRTSNEKLFF

J: TRBJ1-1
size: -
V: TRBV6-1
length: 12
D: -
DNA: TGTGCCAGCAGCCTGAGGGGCACTGAAGCTTTCTTT
CDR3: CASSLRGTEAFF

J: TRBJ1-6
size: -
V: TRBV7-2
length: 14
D: TRBD1
DNA: TGTGCCAGCAGCTTACCAGGGGGGAATTCACCCCTCCACTTT
CDR3: CASSLPGGNSPLHF

J: TRBJ2-7
size: -
V: TRBV6-5
length: 14
D: -
DNA: TGTGCCAGCAGTTTCGGGACGGGGGTCGACGAGCAGTACTTC
CDR3: CASSFGTGVDEQYF

J: TRBJ1-3
size: -
V: TRBV25-1
length: 12
D: -
DNA: TGTGCCAGCAGAGGATCCGGAAACACCATATATTTT
CDR3: CASRGSGNTIYF

J: TRBJ1-2
size: -
V: TRBV7-9
length: 15
D: TRBD1
DNA: TGTGCCAGCAGCTTGGGACAGGGGTATAACTATGGCTACACCTTC
CDR3: CASSLGQGYNYGYTF

J: TRBJ2-4
size: -
V: TRBV19
length: 18
D: TRBD2
DNA: TGTGCCAGTAGTTCGGGACTAGCGGGGGGTGTTGCCAAAAACATTCAGTACTTC
CDR3: CASSSGLAGGVAKNIQYF

J: TRBJ2-5
size: -
V: TRBV5-5
length: 15
D: -
DNA: TGTGCCAGCAGCGGACCGGACCGTACCTTGGAGACCCAGTACTTC
CDR3: CASSGPDRTLETQYF

J: TRBJ1-2
size: medium-sized
V: TRBV11-3
length: 13
D: -
DNA: TGTGCCAGCAGCTCCCTGACAGACTATGGCTACACCTTC
CDR3: CASSSLTDYGYTF

J: TRBJ2-7
size: -
V: TRBV6-5
length: 12
D: TRBD1
DNA: TGTGCCAGCAAACAACAGGGGTACGAGCAGTACTTC
CDR3: CASKQQGYEQYF

J: TRBJ1-5
size: once
V: TRBV6-1
length: 13
D: -
DNA: TGTGCCAGCCGTCAAGGGGGGAATCAGCCCCAGCATTTT
CDR3: CASRQGGNQPQHF

J: TRBJ1-1
size: -
V: TRBV7-2
length: 14
D: -
DNA: TGTGCCAGCAGCTTATGGGACATGAACACTGAAGCTTTCTTT
CDR3: CASSLWDMNTEAFF

J: TRBJ2-6
size: -
V: TRBV7-3
length: 15
D: -
DNA: TGTGCCAGCAGCTTTCCCGGGGCCGGGGCCAACGTCCTGACTTTC
CDR3: CASSFPGAGANVLTF

J: TRBJ1-5
size: once
V: TRBV15
length: 12
D: -
DNA: TGTGCCACCAGCAGAGCGGGACAGCCCCAGCATTTT
CDR3: CATSRAGQPQHF

J: TRBJ1-3
size: once
V: TRBV10-3
length: 17
D: TRBD1
DNA: TGTGCCATCAAAGGAGGACAGGGGGCCTATTCTGGAAACACCATATATTTT
CDR3: CAIKGGQGAYSGNTIYF

J: TRBJ1-2
size: -
V: TRBV28
length: 12
D: -
DNA: TGTGCCAGCAGTGCCTCGGGGGGTGGCTACACCTTC
CDR3: CASSASGGGYTF

J: TRBJ1-4
size: -
V: TRBV2
length: 17
D: -
DNA: TGTGCCAGCAGTGAAGCGCTTCTGGGATTGGGGAATGAAAAACTGTTTTTT
CDR3: CASSEALLGLGNEKLFF

J: TRBJ2-2
size: few
V: TRBV5-1
length: 15
D: -
DNA: TGCGCCAGCAGCGAGGGGGGAGGAAACACCGGGGAGCTGTTTTTT
CDR3: CASSEGGGNTGELFF

J: TRBJ1-3
size: -
V: TRBV9
length: 14
D: TRBD1
DNA: TGTGCCAGCAGCGTAGTGGAGGGACAGGGTGCCATATATTTT
CDR3: CASSVVEGQGAIYF

J: TRBJ2-5
size: -
V: TRBV5-4
length: 15
D: -
DNA: TGTGCCAGCAGCTTAATACGTTTCGGGAAAGAGACCCAGTACTTC
CDR3: CASSLIRFGKETQYF

J: TRBJ2-6
size: -
V: TRBV7-9
length: 16
D: -
DNA: TGTGCCAGCAGCGTCGGCAGTAGCTATGGGGCCAACGTCCTGACTTTC
CDR3: CASSVGSSYGANVLTF

J: TRBJ1-1
size: -
V: TRBV15
length: 15
D: -
DNA: TGTGCCACCAGCAGAGATAACAGGGAGGTCACTGAAGCTTTCTTT
CDR3: CATSRDNREVTEAFF

J: TRBJ1-3
size: few
V: TRBV19
length: 15
D: TRBD1
DNA: TGTGCCAGTAGTACGACAGGGAGCTCTGGAAACACCATATATTTT
CDR3: CASSTTGSSGNTIYF

J: TRBJ2-2
size: -
V: TRBV7-9
length: 14
D: TRBD2
DNA: TGTGCCAGCAGCAAAAGCGGGGCGGTCGGGGAGCTGTTTTTT
CDR3: CASSKSGAVGELFF

J: TRBJ2-6
size: few
V: TRBV5-4
length: 16
D: TRBD2
DNA: TGTGCCAGCACCCAGGGCGGGGGGCGAGGGGCCAACGTCCTGACTTTC
CDR3: CASTQGGGRGANVLTF

J: TRBJ2-7
size: -
V: TRBV19
length: 16
D: TRBD1
DNA: TGTGCCAGTAGTATGCCCCCCGGACAGGCCAGGGGCGAGCAGTACTTC
CDR3: CASSMPPGQARGEQYF

J: TRBJ1-1
size: -
V: TRBV19
length: 18
D: -
DNA: TGTCCGAGCAAACGCGAGGGCGACGGAGAGCAAGGAGTGGCTGAAGCTTTCTTT
CDR3: CPSKREGDGEQGVAEAFF

J: TRBJ1-1
size: few
V: TRBV15
length: 13
D: TRBD1
DNA: TGTGCCACCAGCCGGGACAGGGGCGCCGAAGCTTTCTTT
CDR3: CATSRDRGAEAFF

J: TRBJ2-5
size: -
V: TRBV27
length: 15
D: -
DNA: TGTGCCAGCAGTTTATCGGGACTTGTCCAAGAGACCCAGTACTTC
CDR3: CASSLSGLVQETQYF

J: TRBJ1-2
size: -
V: TRBV5-1
length: 16
D: -
DNA: TGCGCCAGCAGCATGGCCCCCGGACAGTCTAACTATGGCTACACCTTC
CDR3: CASSMAPGQSNYGYTF

J: TRBJ1-3
size: few
V: TRBV4-2
length: 17
D: -
DNA: TGTGCCAGCAGCCAACCCCGTGGGGGCAGCTCTGGAAACACCATATATTTT
CDR3: CASSQPRGGSSGNTIYF

J: TRBJ1-2
size: -
V: TRBV6-6
length: 15
D: TRBD1
DNA: TGTGCCAGCAGTTACGGGCCGGGACAGCCTTATGGCTACACCTTC
CDR3: CASSYGPGQPYGYTF

J: TRBJ1-1
size: -
V: TRBV25-1
length: 14
D: TRBD1
DNA: TGTGCCAGCAGCGCAGGGGGGAGGAACACTGAAGCTTTCTTT
CDR3: CASSAGGRNTEAFF

J: TRBJ2-3
size: -
V: TRBV19
length: 16
D: TRBD2
DNA: TGTGCCAGTAGTATGGTCCATAGCGGGGGCACAGATACGCAGTATTTT
CDR3: CASSMVHSGGTDTQYF

J: TRBJ1-5
size: -
V: TRBV6-1
length: 15
D: TRBD1
DNA: TGTGCCACCGCGACAGGGGCTGTTAGCAATCAGCCCCAGCATTTT
CDR3: CATATGAVSNQPQHF

J: TRBJ1-5
size: -
V: TRBV7-2
length: 14
D: TRBD1
DNA: TGTGCCAGCAGCTCACGACAGGGGGGACAGCCCCAGCATTTT
CDR3: CASSSRQGGQPQHF

J: TRBJ1-1
size: once
V: TRBV9
length: 13
D: -
DNA: TGTGCCAGCAGCGTAGAGGGTGGCACTGAAGCTTTCTTT
CDR3: CASSVEGGTEAFF